The clone carrying this T cell receptor (beta chain) came up a few times. What it binds is unknown. The CDR3 runs to 16 residues. V shed 4 bases and J 4 bases; nucleotides not matched to a gene: 10. Germline V CDR1 and CDR2: MNHEY, SVGEGT. A universal primer site was incorporated via template switching, and the cDNA contained unique molecular identifiers. MiXCR, applied by TCRdb to the 5' RACE reads, yields one record per CDR3 protein. Of some 1,600,000 distinct CDR3 sequences in the sample, about 30% were seen once. The sample originates from a study of identical twins. Overall study findings and caveats: Part of the zero-insertion signal could reflect confounding by invariant MAIT and iNKT cells. Researchers reported excess low generation probability among twin-shared out-of-frame alpha sequences.

The source of this sequence is a newborn girl in good health. Source material: cord blood. This sequence joins TRBV6-2 or TRBV6-3 and TRBJ2-7; 10 bases fit TRBD2. The CDR3 nucleotides read TGTGCCAGCAGTTTACTAGCGGGAAGAGGGTTGTACGAGCAGTACTTC. It codes for CASSLLAGRGLYEQYF.